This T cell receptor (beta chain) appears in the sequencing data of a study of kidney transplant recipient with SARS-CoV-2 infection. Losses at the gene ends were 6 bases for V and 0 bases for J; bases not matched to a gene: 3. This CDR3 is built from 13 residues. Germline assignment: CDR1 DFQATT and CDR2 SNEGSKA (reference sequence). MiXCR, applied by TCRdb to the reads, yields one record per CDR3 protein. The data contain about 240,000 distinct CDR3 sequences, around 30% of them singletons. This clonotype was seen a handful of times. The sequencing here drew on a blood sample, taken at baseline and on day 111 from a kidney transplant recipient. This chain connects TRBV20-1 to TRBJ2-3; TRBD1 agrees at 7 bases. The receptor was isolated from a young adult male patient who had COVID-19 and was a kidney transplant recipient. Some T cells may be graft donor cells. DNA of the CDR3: TGCAGTGCCTCACAGGGGAGCACAGATACGCAGTATTTT. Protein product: CSASQGSTDTQYF.